A single sample is the source of the 23 T cell receptor beta chains below, sequenced in a study of cytotoxic CD8 clonotypes in ibrutinib-treated CLL. This table comes from immunoSEQ multiplex PCR, and its TCRdb copy is limited to in-frame clones, with some not included. The data contain about 15,000 clones, roughly 66% of them singletons. The input for sequencing was PBMCs, taken before ibrutinib treatment. These receptors all stem from a human donor with chronic lymphocytic leukemia.

The chain joins TRBV6-1 to TRBJ1-5, with D perhaps matching TRBD1 (5 bases). This CDR3 spans 13 amino acids. Germline V gene data show CDR1 as MNHNS and CDR2 as SASEGT. The germline V and J ends were trimmed by 6 bases and 1 base, with 7 bases remaining between them. The CDR3 reads CASSGDSNQPQHF. CDR3 bases: TGTGCCAGCAGCGGGGACAGCAATCAGCCCCAGCATTTT.

The chain employs TRBV5-1 and TRBJ2-3, with 14 bases fitting TRBD2. From germline, CDR1 is SGHRS and CDR2 YFSETQ. This CDR3 region has 22 residues. Trimming took 2 bases from V and 0 from J; bases not matched to a gene: 17. This chain's CDR3 is CASSFSPRTSGGTGSSTDTQYF. The CDR3 bases are TGCGCCAGCAGCTTCTCCCCTCGGACTAGCGGGGGGACAGGGTCTAGCACAGATACGCAGTATTTT.

Only a few counts were recorded for this clone. This sequence joins TRBV7-2 and TRBJ2-6; a possible D gene is TRBD1 (5 bases). This CDR3 region has 13 residues. Germline loops: CDR1 SGHTA, CDR2 FQGNSA. Trimming took 9 bases from V and 3 from J, leaving 9 bases between them. CDR3: CASGAVGANVLTF. The CDR3 nucleotides are TGTGCCAGTGGGGCGGTTGGGGCCAACGTCCTGACTTTC.

This sequence joins TRBV11-3 and TRBJ2-2, with 9 bases identical to TRBD2. Germline V gene sequence: CDR1 SGHNT, CDR2 YENEEA. The CDR3 has 18 residues. V dropped 5 bases and J dropped 5; count of bases not matched to a gene: 15. The CDR3 DNA is TGTGCCAGCAGCCCTCCTGGGGTAGCGGGGGTGATTACCGGGGAGCTGTTTTTT. Translating it yields CASSPPGVAGVITGELFF.

The chain has TRBV5-1 and TRBJ2-6; D is possibly TRBD1 (5 bases). Germline V lookup: CDR1 SGHRS, CDR2 YFSETQ. This CDR3 comprises 15 residues. Trimming took off 2 bases at V and 4 bases at J, with 10 bases between the two ends. The CDR3 loop is CASSFIGAGANVLTF. The DNA for the CDR3 is TGCGCCAGCAGCTTTATAGGGGCCGGGGCCAACGTCCTGACTTTC. Full variable domain (missing parts from reference TRBV5-1 and TRBJ2-6): KAGVTQTPRYLIKTRGQQVTLSCSPISGHRSVSWYQQTPGQGLQFLFEYFSETQRNKGNFPGRFSGRQFSNSRSEMNVSTLELGDSALYLCASSFIGAGANVLTFGAGSRLTVL.

The genes are TRBV7-9 and TRBJ1-1; D remains ambiguous. CDR3 size: 12 residues. From germline, CDR1 is SEHNR and CDR2 FQNEAQ (reference sequence). V lost 2 bases to trimming and J lost 7 bases, with 8 bases between them. This CDR3 is CASSLKGNEAFF. In DNA form, the CDR3 reads TGTGCCAGCAGCTTAAAGGGCAATGAAGCTTTCTTT.

This rearrangement joins TRBV29-1 to TRBJ2-5; 8 bases map to TRBD2. Germline CDR1 SQVTM, CDR2 ANQGSEA. The V gene end was trimmed by 6 bases and the J gene end by 7 bases; junction bases not matched to a gene: 13. CDR3 length: 14 amino acids. CDR3 loop: CSVDVTSGAGTQYF. The CDR3 DNA reads TGCAGCGTCGACGTTACTAGCGGAGCTGGGACCCAGTACTTC.

This clone came up once. The genes are TRBV6-1 and TRBJ2-6; TRBD1 agrees at 10 bases. CDR3 length equals 18 residues. Germline loops: CDR1 MNHNS, CDR2 SASEGT. J gave up 2 bases and V 2 bases, and 6 bases lay outside the gene matches. CDR3 protein: CASSEHGTGVPGANVLTF. The DNA of the CDR3 is TGTGCCAGCAGTGAACACGGGACAGGGGTCCCTGGGGCCAACGTCCTGACTTTC.

The table lists this clone with a few counts. The chain employs TRBV2 and TRBJ2-2; D is perhaps TRBD1 (5 bases). There are 15 residues in the CDR3. Trimming cost V 9 bases and J 2 bases, with 16 bases left between them. CDR1 SNHLY and CDR2 FYNNEI come from the germline V gene. The CDR3 loop is CARSNRRGNTGELFF. CDR3 bases: TGTGCCAGAAGTAACAGAAGGGGCAACACCGGGGAGCTGTTTTTT.

As regards this clone: The junction departs from germline at one end; a sequencing error may be responsible. The J gene is TRBJ2-5, the V gene TRBV6-1, with D unresolved. The CDR3 has 13 residues. The V gene's germline CDR1 is MNHNS and CDR2 SASEGT. For the CDR3, the DNA is TGTGCCGGCAGTACCCGACCAAAAGAGACCCAGTACTTC. It codes for CAGSTRPKETQYF.

Points on this clone: The junction departs from the called germline gene at one end, perhaps through a read error. V and J are TRBV7-8 and TRBJ1-2, with TRBD1 as a possible D gene (5 bases). CDR3 length: 14 residues. Per the germline V gene, CDR1 is SGHVS and CDR2 is FQNEAQ. The CDR3 region is CASGLSWGNYGYTF. For the CDR3, the DNA is TGTGCCAGCGGCTTAAGTTGGGGGAACTATGGCTACACCTTC.

This clone was seen once. The chain uses TRBV27 and TRBJ2-1, with 11 nucleotides matching TRBD2. Germline CDR1 and CDR2: MNHEY and SMNVEV (reference sequence). J was trimmed by 8 bases and V by 3 bases; bases with no gene match: 6. The CDR3 covers 15 residues. The CDR3 region has the DNA TGTGCCAGCAGTTTTAGTACTAGCGGGAGCTATGAGCAGTTCTTC. Translating gives CASSFSTSGSYEQFF.

CDR3 amino acids: CASGAGAGPLYEQYV. The CDR3 DNA is TGTGCCAGCGGGGCGGGAGCGGGGCCCCTCTACGAGCAGTACGTC. The chain links TRBV6-6 to TRBJ2-7; TRBD2 matches at 7 bases. Losses at the gene ends were 8 bases for V and 3 bases for J; bases not matched to a gene: 13. The V gene's germline CDR1 is MNHNY and CDR2 SVGAGI (reference sequence). The CDR3 runs to 15 residues.

This sequence joins TRBV19 and TRBJ2-5; TRBD1 aligns across 11 bases. Trimming at V came to 5 bases and at J to 5 bases, leaving 10 bases not matched to a gene. The CDR3 is made up of 16 amino acids. CDR1 LNHDA and CDR2 SQIVND come from the germline V gene (reference sequence). CDR3 in DNA: TGTGCCAGTAGTGCGACGCGGGACAGGGGGTCGGAGACCCAGTACTTC. This encodes CASSATRDRGSETQYF.

The genes are TRBV5-1 and TRBJ2-1; TRBD2 might be the D (6 bases). Germline V lookup: CDR1 SGHRS, CDR2 YFSETQ. The ends were cut back, 0 bases at V and 4 bases at J, with 11 bases in the middle. This CDR3 comprises 15 residues. The CDR3 DNA sequence: TGCGCCAGCAGCTTGGGGGGTAGCGGATACAATGAGCAGTTCTTC. Protein: CASSLGGSGYNEQFF.

V gene TRBV7-6 combines with J gene TRBJ1-3; 7 nucleotides agree with TRBD1. The length of the CDR3 is 18 residues. Per germline, CDR1 SGHVS and CDR2 FNYEAQ. V lost 4 bases and J lost 3; bases outside the gene matches: 15. CDR3 sequence: CASSSLRGDSTGGNTIYF. The CDR3 nucleotides read TGTGCCAGCAGCTCGCTAAGGGGGGACAGTACGGGTGGAAACACCATATATTTT.

The V gene is TRBV10-3, the J gene TRBJ1-1, with 10 bases fitting TRBD1. The CDR3 has 17 residues. Germline V gene lookup returns CDR1 ENHRY and CDR2 SYGVKD. V was clipped by 6 bases and J by 4 bases; unmatched bases: 14. The CDR3 DNA sequence: TGTGCCATCAGCCACACGGGACAGGGGTCGGTGGGCACTGAAGCTTTCTTT. This sequence encodes CAISHTGQGSVGTEAFF.

CDR3 sequence: CASSPAGRTSLIEKLFF. The CDR3 DNA sequence: TGTGCCAGCAGCCCCGCAGGGAGAACCTCCCTTATTGAAAAACTGTTTTTT. V usage is TRBV7-9 and J usage is TRBJ1-4, with D tentatively TRBD1 (5 bases). V was pared by 5 bases and J by 7 bases, with 23 bases between. The CDR3 sequence is 17 residues long. Germline V gene data show CDR1 as SEHNR and CDR2 as FQNEAQ (reference sequence).

Only a few counts were recorded for this clone. The chain recombines TRBV19 with TRBJ1-4; no firm D call. This CDR3 has 13 amino acids. The V and J ends lost 6 bases and 12 bases respectively, with 17 bases between them. Germline CDR1 reads LNHDA; CDR2 reads SQIVND (reference sequence). This CDR3 is CASRRELGKELFF. The CDR3 nucleotides are TGTGCCAGTAGGCGGGAGTTGGGTAAGGAACTGTTTTTT.

The J gene is TRBJ2-1, the V gene TRBV29-1; D may correspond to TRBD1 or TRBD2 (5 bases each). The CDR3 is 10 amino acids. Trimming removed 4 bases at V and 7 bases at J, with 5 bases between. CDR1 SQVTM and CDR2 ANQGSEA come from the germline V gene. The CDR3 reads CSVGGNEQFF. Written as DNA, the CDR3 is TGCAGCGTTGGGGGGAATGAGCAGTTCTTC.

This rearrangement joins TRBV5-1 to TRBJ2-1, with a tentative D call TRBD1 (5 bases). The CDR3 totals 16 residues. The V end was cut by 0 bases, the J end by 5 bases, with 15 bases between. The V gene's germline CDR1 is SGHRS and CDR2 YFSETQ. The chain's CDR3 is CASSLVRLGPHNEQFF. The CDR3 DNA follows: TGCGCCAGCAGCTTGGTTCGGTTGGGGCCCCACAATGAGCAGTTCTTC.

V is TRBV11-3 and J is TRBJ1-4, with TRBD1 as a possible D gene (5 bases). V lost 0 bases to trimming and J lost 10 bases, with 9 bases between them. The CDR3 is made up of 13 amino acids. CDR1 is SGHNT and CDR2 is YENEEA in the germline V gene. Here the CDR3 reads CASSLDPGGKLFF. CDR3 DNA sequence: TGTGCCAGCAGCTTAGACCCCGGGGGAAAACTGTTTTTT.

Only a few counts were recorded for this clone. This chain joins TRBV2 and TRBJ1-4; D is unresolved. CDR1 and CDR2 from the germline V gene are SNHLY and FYNNEI. CDR3 length: 13 residues. V was cut by 4 bases and J by 5 bases, with 8 bases left in between. Here the CDR3 DNA reads TGTGCCAGCAGTGTTTACGAGAATGAAAAACTGTTTTTT. Translated: CASSVYENEKLFF.